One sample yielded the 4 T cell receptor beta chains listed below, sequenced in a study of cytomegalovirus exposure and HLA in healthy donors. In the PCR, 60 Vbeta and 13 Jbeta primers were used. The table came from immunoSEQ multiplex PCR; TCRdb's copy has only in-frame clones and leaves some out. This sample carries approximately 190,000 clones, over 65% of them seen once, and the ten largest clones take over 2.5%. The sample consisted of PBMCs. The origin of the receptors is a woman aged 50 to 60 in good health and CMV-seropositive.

CDR3 sequence reads: CASSSRRQGESSYNSPLHF. The CDR3 coding sequence is TGTGCCAGCAGCTCGAGGCGACAGGGGGAAAGCTCCTATAATTCACCCCTCCACTTT. The rearrangement joins TRBV5-5 to TRBJ1-6, with TRBD1 matching 9 bases. V trimming: 3 bases; J trimming: 0 bases; junction bases outside the gene matches: 10. This CDR3 contains 19 residues. The germline gives CDR1 SGHKS, CDR2 YYEKEE (reference sequence).

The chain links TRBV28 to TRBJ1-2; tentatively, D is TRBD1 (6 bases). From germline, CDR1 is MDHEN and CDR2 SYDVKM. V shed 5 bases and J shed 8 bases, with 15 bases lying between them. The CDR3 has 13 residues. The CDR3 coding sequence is TGTGCCAGCAGTCCCTACGGACAGAGGGGCTACACCTTC. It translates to CASSPYGQRGYTF.

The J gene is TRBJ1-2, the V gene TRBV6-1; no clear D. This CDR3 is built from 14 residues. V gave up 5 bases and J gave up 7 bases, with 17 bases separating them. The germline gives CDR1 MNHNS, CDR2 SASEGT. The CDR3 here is CASSNRGGGSGYTF. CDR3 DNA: TGTGCCAGCAGTAATCGCGGCGGCGGGTCTGGCTACACCTTC.

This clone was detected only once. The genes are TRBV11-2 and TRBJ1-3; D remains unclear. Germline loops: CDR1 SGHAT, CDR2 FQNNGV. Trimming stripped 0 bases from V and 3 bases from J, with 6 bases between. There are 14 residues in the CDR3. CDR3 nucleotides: TGTGCCAGCAGCTTAGACGGTTTTGGAAACACCATATATTTT. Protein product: CASSLDGFGNTIYF.